This T cell receptor beta chain came from a study of T cells after yellow fever vaccination. Regarding the study as a whole: Peaking faster, on day 5 versus 15, the secondary response was nonetheless weaker. Clonotype sharing between CD4 and CD8 compartments was small.

The CDR3 loop spans 12 amino acids. V lost 3 bases and J lost 7, with 7 bases in between. As to this clonotype: The target antigen is unknown.

For TCR, cDNA came from 5'RACE template switching, which added a universal primer site and UMIs. One entry per CDR3 protein, called by TCRdb with MiXCR from the 5' RACE reads. The sample consists of 300,000 to 400,000 distinct CDR3 sequences, around an eighth of them appearing once. The sequence came from a man in his late teens or twenties who received the YFV17D yellow fever vaccine. The specimen comprised CD4+ T cells sorted from PBMCs, sampled 15 days after the yellow fever booster vaccination. This chain uses TRBV12-3 or TRBV12-4 with TRBJ1-3; D gene unclear. CDR3 sequence (DNA): TGTGCCAGCAGTTTTGCTGTCAACACCATATATTTT. Translating gives CASSFAVNTIYF.